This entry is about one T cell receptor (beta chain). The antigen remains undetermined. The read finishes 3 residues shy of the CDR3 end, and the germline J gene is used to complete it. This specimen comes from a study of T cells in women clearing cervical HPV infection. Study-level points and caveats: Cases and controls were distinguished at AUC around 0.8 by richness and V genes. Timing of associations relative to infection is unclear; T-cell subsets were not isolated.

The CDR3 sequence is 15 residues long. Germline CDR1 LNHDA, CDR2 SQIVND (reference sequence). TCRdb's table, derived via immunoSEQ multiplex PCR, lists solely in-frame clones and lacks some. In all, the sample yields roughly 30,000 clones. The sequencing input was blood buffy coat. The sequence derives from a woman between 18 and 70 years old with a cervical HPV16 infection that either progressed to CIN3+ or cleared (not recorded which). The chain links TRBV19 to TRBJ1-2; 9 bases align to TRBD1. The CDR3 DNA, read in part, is TGTGCCAGTAGTATAGACCGGACAGGGGCGTACGAC. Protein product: CASSIDRTGAYD. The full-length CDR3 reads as CASSIDRTGAYDYTF.